The 32 T cell receptor beta chains reported below all come from one sample, sequenced in a study of blood T cell repertoires in COVID-19. The table came from immunoSEQ multiplex PCR; TCRdb's copy has only in-frame clones and leaves some out. The sample includes around 250,000 clones, about 82% of them seen just once. Material: peripheral blood. The receptors come from a woman at least 80 years old with COVID-19, enrolled during active disease.

V and J are TRBV2 and TRBJ1-6; perhaps TRBD1 as D (5 bases). This CDR3 is 12 amino acids long. The germline V gene has CDR1 SNHLY and CDR2 FYNNEI. Trimming removed 6 bases at V and 5 bases at J, with 5 bases between. The CDR3: CASRGDNSPLHF. DNA of the CDR3: TGTGCCAGCAGAGGGGATAATTCACCCCTCCACTTT. Combining the CDR3 with reference TRBV2 and TRBJ1-6 gives the whole variable domain EPEVTQTPSHQVTQMGQEVILRCVPISNHLYFYWYRQILGQKVEFLVSFYNNEISEKSEIFDDQFSVERPDGSNFTLKIRSTKLEDSAMYFCASRGDNSPLHFGNGTRLTVT.

This clone has just one count. The V and J genes are TRBV28 and TRBJ1-1; no definite D call. The CDR3 covers 11 residues. V was trimmed by 7 bases and J by 2 bases, leaving 5 bases between them. Germline assignment: CDR1 MDHEN and CDR2 SYDVKM. CDR3 region: CASIQNTEAFF. The CDR3 DNA follows: TGTGCCAGCATCCAAAACACTGAAGCTTTCTTT. The full variable domain, in which reference TRBV28 and TRBJ1-1 provide the parts outside the CDR3, is DVKVTQSSRYLVKRTGEKVFLECVQDMDHENMFWYRQDPGLGLRLIYFSYDVKMKEKGDIPEGYSVSREKKERFSLILESASTNQTSMYLCASIQNTEAFFGQGTRLTVV.

V is TRBV12-3 or TRBV12-4 and J is TRBJ1-5; a possible D gene is TRBD1 (6 bases). The CDR3 is made up of 13 amino acids. Trimming left V 8 bases short and J 5 bases short, with 13 bases between. CDR3 coding DNA: TGTGCCAGCGGCCAGGGGATTGATCAGCCCCAGCATTTT. It translates to CASGQGIDQPQHF.

With respect to this clone: The sample contains more than one DNA sequence encoding this CDR3. The chain carries TRBV3-1 (or the pseudogene TRBV3-2) and TRBJ1-6, with no clear D. V gave up 2 bases and J gave up 5 bases, with 4 bases separating them. Germline V gene data show CDR1 as LGHDT and CDR2 as YNNKEL (reference sequence). The CDR3 length is 13 residues. CDR3 nucleotide sequence: TGTGCCAGCAGCCAACGTGATAATTCACCCCTCCACTTT. Amino acid sequence: CASSQRDNSPLHF.

This clone was counted once. J is TRBJ1-5 and V is TRBV29-1; 9 nucleotides line up with TRBD1. V lost 4 bases and J lost 1; bases outside the gene matches: 11. Germline CDR1 and CDR2: SQVTM and ANQGSEA. This CDR3 contains 17 residues. Here the CDR3 reads CSVGFGTGLGSNQPQHF. The CDR3, as DNA: TGCAGCGTTGGTTTCGGGACAGGGTTGGGGAGCAATCAGCCCCAGCATTTT.

The rearrangement links TRBV5-4 to TRBJ1-2; possibly TRBD1 for D (6 bases). V was cut by 4 bases and J by 4 bases, with 11 bases left in between. The CDR3 covers 13 residues. Germline loops: CDR1 SGHNT, CDR2 YYREEE (reference sequence). The DNA for the CDR3 is TGTGCCAGCAGCCTTGGACAGCCCTATGGCTACACCTTC. Protein: CASSLGQPYGYTF.

The J gene is TRBJ1-5, the V gene TRBV6-6, with D unclear. Germline V gene data show CDR1 as MNHNY and CDR2 as SVGAGI (reference sequence). The CDR3 has 12 amino acids. The V end lost 1 base, the J end lost 6 bases, and 4 bases lay between the germline ends. The CDR3: CASSYFGQPQHF. The DNA of the CDR3 is TGTGCCAGCAGTTACTTCGGTCAGCCCCAGCATTTT.

The chain links TRBV28 to TRBJ2-7; unclear D gene. The CDR3 is 13 residues long. Per germline, CDR1 MDHEN and CDR2 SYDVKM. V gave up 9 bases and J gave up 3 bases, with 15 bases separating them. Here the CDR3 DNA reads TGTGCCAGTGCCACGGGTACCAACTACGAGCAGTACTTC. Protein: CASATGTNYEQYF.

The genes are TRBV5-5 and TRBJ1-5; perhaps TRBD1 as D (6 bases). Germline assignment: CDR1 SGHKS and CDR2 YYEKEE (reference sequence). The germline V and J ends were trimmed by 2 bases and 5 bases, with 14 bases remaining between them. CDR3 size: 15 residues. DNA of the CDR3: TGTGCCAGCAGCTTTCCCGGCCCAGGGGATCAGCCCCAGCATTTT. Residues: CASSFPGPGDQPQHF. The full variable domain, with the rest looked up from reference TRBV5-5 and TRBJ1-5, is DAGVTQSPTHLIKTRGQQVTLRCSPISGHKSVSWYQQVLGQGPQFIFQYYEKEERGRGNFPDRFSARQFPNYSSELNVNALLLGDSALYLCASSFPGPGDQPQHFGDGTRLSIL.

The V gene is TRBV2, the J gene TRBJ1-2, with 10 bases that match TRBD1. This CDR3 has 14 residues. Trimming at V came to 11 bases and at J to 1 base, leaving 7 bases not matched to a gene. Germline V gene lookup returns CDR1 SNHLY and CDR2 FYNNEI. CDR3 residues: CAGGTGADNYGYTF. The DNA of the CDR3 is TGTGCCGGCGGGACAGGGGCAGATAACTATGGCTACACCTTC.

This clone was seen once. The chain has TRBV15 and TRBJ1-6; D might be TRBD1 (6 bases). The CDR3 is 14 residues long. Trimming cost V 5 bases and J 5 bases, with 10 bases left between them. CDR1 and CDR2 (germline): LNHNV, YYDKDF (reference sequence). The CDR3 region has the DNA TGTGCCACCAGCGCCCAGGGGAATAATTCACCCCTCCACTTT. It specifies CATSAQGNNSPLHF.

The rearrangement uses TRBV7-6 and TRBJ1-6; D possibly corresponds to TRBD1 (6 bases). Germline CDR1 SGHVS, CDR2 FNYEAQ. Trimming stripped 4 bases from V and 9 bases from J, with 13 bases between. The length of the CDR3 is 14 residues. CDR3 bases: TGTGCCAGCAGCTATGGGGACACCGCTTCACCCCTCCACTTT. It yields the protein CASSYGDTASPLHF.

A remark on this clone: This same CDR3 is encoded by further DNA sequences in the sample. The gene calls are TRBV7-9 and TRBJ1-1; perhaps TRBD1 as D (5 bases). Trimming shortened V by 0 bases and J by 2 bases, and 7 bases separated the two germline ends. The length of the CDR3 is 14 residues. CDR1 is SEHNR and CDR2 is FQNEAQ in the germline V gene (reference sequence). In DNA, the CDR3 is TGTGCCAGCAGCTTAGCAGGGGCCAACACTGAAGCTTTCTTT. Encoded protein: CASSLAGANTEAFF.

The chain combines TRBV2 with TRBJ1-2; D not certain. This CDR3 is 11 amino acids long. V was pared by 8 bases and J by 3 bases, with 7 bases between. Per germline, CDR1 SNHLY and CDR2 FYNNEI. CDR3 DNA: TGTGCCAGCGGAGGAGACTATGGCTACACCTTC. Translated: CASGGDYGYTF.

As for this clone: At one of its ends the junction is not consistent with the germline gene, which may arise from a read error. The chain has TRBV11-2 and TRBJ1-2, with D uncertain. CDR3 length: 13 amino acids. Germline assignment: CDR1 SGHAT and CDR2 FQNNGV. The CDR3 nucleotides are TGTGCCAGCAGAACTCGGAACGGGGAACCCCCGGCCTTC. Translation: CASRTRNGEPPAF.

The chain joins TRBV7-2 to TRBJ2-7; D is undetermined. In germline, CDR1 is SGHTA, CDR2 FQGNSA. Between the trimmed V and J ends, which lost 1 base and 3 bases, there was a span of 10 bases. CDR3 length equals 14 residues. The CDR3 reads CASSLGLQYYEQYF. The CDR3 DNA is TGTGCCAGCAGCTTAGGCCTACAGTACTACGAGCAGTACTTC.

The rearrangement links TRBV12-5 to TRBJ2-2, with unresolved D. Germline CDR1 LGHNT, CDR2 FRNRAP. V lost 0 bases, J lost 7 bases, and 3 bases lay in between. The CDR3 length is 12 residues. The chain's CDR3 is CASGLVIGELFF. The CDR3 DNA reads TGTGCTAGTGGTTTGGTCATCGGGGAGCTGTTTTTT. Filled out from reference TRBV12-5 and TRBJ2-2, the complete variable domain reads DARVTQTPRHKVTEMGQEVTMRCQPILGHNTVFWYRQTMMQGLELLAYFRNRAPLDDSGMPKDRFSAEMPDATLATLKIQPSEPRDSAVYFCASGLVIGELFFGEGSRLTVL.

The chain uses TRBV27 and TRBJ1-5; weak D call: TRBD1 (5 bases). Germline assignment: CDR1 MNHEY and CDR2 SMNVEV (reference sequence). The V end lost 5 bases, the J end lost 6 bases, and 23 bases lay between the germline ends. The CDR3 sequence is 17 residues long. CDR3 sequence: CASSLKAGNVLGQPQHF. In nucleotides, the CDR3 is TGTGCCAGCAGTCTAAAGGCAGGGAATGTGTTGGGTCAGCCCCAGCATTTT.

This rearrangement joins TRBV4-2 to TRBJ1-4; 9 bases align to TRBD1. CDR3 length equals 15 residues. Germline CDR1 reads LGHNA; CDR2 reads YNFKEQ. V gave up 6 bases and J gave up 8 bases; unmatched junction bases: 10. CDR3 nucleotide sequence: TGTGCCAGCAGTGGAAGGACAGGGGATTGGGAAAAACTGTTTTTT. Protein sequence: CASSGRTGDWEKLFF.

On this clone itself: Different DNA sequences within this sample yield the same CDR3. The chain links TRBV29-1 to TRBJ1-1, with D possibly being TRBD1 (5 bases). The germline V and J ends were trimmed by 2 bases and 1 base, with 8 bases remaining between them. The CDR3 is made up of 13 amino acids. Germline CDR1 and CDR2: SQVTM and ANQGSEA. CDR3 bases: TGCAGCGTTGAAAGACAGAAGAACACTGAAGCTTTCTTT. It yields the protein CSVERQKNTEAFF.

The chain joins TRBV6-5 to TRBJ1-1; 7 bases match TRBD1. Germline CDR1 reads MNHEY; CDR2 reads SVGAGI. V shed 6 bases and J 0 bases; nucleotides not matched to a gene: 7. The CDR3 has 15 amino acids. The CDR3 DNA follows: TGTGCCAGCAGAAAGGTCCAGGGGGTGAACACTGAAGCTTTCTTT. The encoded protein is CASRKVQGVNTEAFF.

This chain connects TRBV18 to TRBJ2-5, with D uncertain. From germline, CDR1 is KGHSH and CDR2 LQKENI. This CDR3 spans 15 amino acids. The V gene lost 2 bases and the J gene lost 0 bases, with 10 bases spanning the gap. CDR3 nucleotides: TGTGCCAGCTCACCATTTTCAGGTGACCAAGAGACCCAGTACTTC. Its translation is CASSPFSGDQETQYF.

The chain carries TRBV19 and TRBJ2-1; tentative D call: TRBD2 (6 bases). Germline assignment: CDR1 LNHDA and CDR2 SQIVND (reference sequence). This CDR3 region has 15 residues. Trimming took off 3 bases at V and 5 bases at J, with 14 bases between the two ends. CDR3 protein: CASSISPPGDNEQFF. CDR3 DNA: TGTGCCAGTAGTATCTCCCCACCGGGGGACAATGAGCAGTTCTTC.

This rearrangement joins TRBV28 to TRBJ1-2, with a tentative D call TRBD1 (5 bases). The CDR3 is made up of 16 amino acids. The V gene's germline CDR1 is MDHEN and CDR2 SYDVKM. Trimming stripped 4 bases from V and 1 base from J, with 16 bases between. CDR3 nucleotides: TGTGCCAGCAGTTCCCAGAGGGGAGGGATTAACTATGGCTACACCTTC. This gives the protein CASSSQRGGINYGYTF.

The rearrangement joins TRBV6-5 to TRBJ1-3; a weak D match, TRBD1 (5 bases). The CDR3 extends over 14 amino acids. Looked up from germline, CDR1 is MNHEY and CDR2 is SVGAGI. V shed 10 bases and J shed 0 bases, with 13 bases lying between them. CDR3 in amino acids: CATRVGDSGNTIYF. The CDR3 DNA sequence: TGTGCCACAAGGGTAGGGGACTCTGGAAACACCATATATTTT.

This rearrangement joins TRBV5-6 to TRBJ1-5; D not certain. Trimming stripped 4 bases from V and 2 bases from J, with 13 bases between. Germline CDR1 SGHDT, CDR2 YYEEEE. The CDR3 totals 15 residues. The CDR3 here is CASSTRSSGNQPQHF. The CDR3 nucleotides are TGTGCCAGCAGCACTCGGTCCTCTGGCAATCAGCCCCAGCATTTT.

The chain couples TRBV19 to TRBJ1-4; D not certain. The CDR3 is 13 residues long. The V gene lost 10 bases and the J gene lost 8 bases, with 17 bases spanning the gap. In germline, CDR1 is LNHDA, CDR2 SQIVND (reference sequence). CDR3 sequence (DNA): TGTGCCACCTCGGAGACTCTCCACGAAAAACTGTTTTTT. Its translation: CATSETLHEKLFF.

The chain joins TRBV3-1 (or the pseudogene TRBV3-2) to TRBJ2-5; 7 nucleotides align to TRBD1. The germline CDR1 and CDR2 sequences are LGHDT and YNNKEL (reference sequence). Trimming cost V 1 base and J 8 bases; bases outside gene matches: 16. The CDR3 consists of 17 residues. The CDR3 here is CASSQVFDRDPKRTQYF. DNA for the CDR3: TGTGCCAGCAGCCAAGTATTCGACAGGGACCCCAAGAGAACCCAGTACTTC.

The chain employs TRBV25-1 and TRBJ1-2, with 11 bases fitting TRBD1. Germline trimming cut 7 bases from V and 7 bases from J; bases unmatched to any gene: 8. CDR3 size: 14 residues. From germline, CDR1 is MGHDK and CDR2 SYGVNS. CDR3 residues: CASKRTGGTSGYTF. CDR3 bases: TGTGCCAGCAAGAGGACAGGGGGCACGAGTGGCTACACCTTC.

V is TRBV4-2 and J is TRBJ2-1; D is ambiguous. This CDR3 is 15 amino acids long. The V gene lost 0 bases and the J gene lost 5 bases, with 11 bases spanning the gap. The germline CDR1 and CDR2 sequences are LGHNA and YNFKEQ. In nucleotides, the CDR3 is TGTGCCAGCAGCCAAGACCGACGTCGGGACAATGAGCAGTTCTTC. Translating gives CASSQDRRRDNEQFF.

The V call is TRBV19, the J call TRBJ1-1; no clear D. V lost 3 bases and J 4 bases, leaving 12 bases between the germline ends. Per the germline V gene, CDR1 is LNHDA and CDR2 is SQIVND (reference sequence). This CDR3 comprises 14 residues. In DNA form, the CDR3 reads TGTGCCAGTAGTATTGGGCAACGGGGCACTGAAGCTTTCTTT. Amino acid sequence: CASSIGQRGTEAFF.

The rearrangement links TRBV7-8 to TRBJ2-1; D might be TRBD1 (5 bases). This CDR3 is built from 17 residues. V was clipped by 3 bases and J by 0 bases, with 15 bases between them. Germline V gives CDR1 SGHVS, CDR2 FQNEAQ. The CDR3 sequence: CASSFGRGGFSYNEQFF. The CDR3 nucleotides are TGTGCCAGCAGCTTTGGAAGGGGTGGGTTCTCCTACAATGAGCAGTTCTTC.